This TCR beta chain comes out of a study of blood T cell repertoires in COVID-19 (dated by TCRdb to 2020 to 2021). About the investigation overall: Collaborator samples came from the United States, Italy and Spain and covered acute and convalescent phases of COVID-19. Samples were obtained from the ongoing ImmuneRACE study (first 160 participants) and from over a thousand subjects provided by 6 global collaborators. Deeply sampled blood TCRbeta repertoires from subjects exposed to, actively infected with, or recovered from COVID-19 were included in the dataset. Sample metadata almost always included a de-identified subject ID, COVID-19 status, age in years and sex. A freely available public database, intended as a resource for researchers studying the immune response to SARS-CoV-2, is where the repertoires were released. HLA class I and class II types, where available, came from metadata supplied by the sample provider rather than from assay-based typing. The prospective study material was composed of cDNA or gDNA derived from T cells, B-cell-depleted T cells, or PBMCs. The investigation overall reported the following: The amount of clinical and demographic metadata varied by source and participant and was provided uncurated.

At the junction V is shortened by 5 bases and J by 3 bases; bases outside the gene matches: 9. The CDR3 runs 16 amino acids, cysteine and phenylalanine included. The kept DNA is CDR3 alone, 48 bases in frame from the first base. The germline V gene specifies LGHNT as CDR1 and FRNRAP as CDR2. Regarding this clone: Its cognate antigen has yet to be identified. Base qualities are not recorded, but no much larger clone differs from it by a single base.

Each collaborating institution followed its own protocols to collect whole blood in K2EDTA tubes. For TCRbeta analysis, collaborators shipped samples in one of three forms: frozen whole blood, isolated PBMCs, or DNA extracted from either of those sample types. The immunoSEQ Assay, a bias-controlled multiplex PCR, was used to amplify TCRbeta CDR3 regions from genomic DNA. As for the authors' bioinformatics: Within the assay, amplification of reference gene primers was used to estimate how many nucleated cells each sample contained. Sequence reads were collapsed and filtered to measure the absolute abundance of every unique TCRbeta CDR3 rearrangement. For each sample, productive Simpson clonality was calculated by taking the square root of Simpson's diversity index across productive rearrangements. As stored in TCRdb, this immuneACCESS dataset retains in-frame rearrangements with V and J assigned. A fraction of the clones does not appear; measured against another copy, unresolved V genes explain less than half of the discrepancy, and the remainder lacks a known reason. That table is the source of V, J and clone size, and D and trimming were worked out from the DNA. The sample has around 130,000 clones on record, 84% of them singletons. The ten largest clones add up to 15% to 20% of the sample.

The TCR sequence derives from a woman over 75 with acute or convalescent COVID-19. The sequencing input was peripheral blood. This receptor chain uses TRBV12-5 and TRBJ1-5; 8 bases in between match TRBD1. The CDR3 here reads CASGLHPGQDNQPQHF. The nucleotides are TGTGCTAGTGGTCTGCACCCGGGACAGGACAATCAGCCCCAGCATTTT.